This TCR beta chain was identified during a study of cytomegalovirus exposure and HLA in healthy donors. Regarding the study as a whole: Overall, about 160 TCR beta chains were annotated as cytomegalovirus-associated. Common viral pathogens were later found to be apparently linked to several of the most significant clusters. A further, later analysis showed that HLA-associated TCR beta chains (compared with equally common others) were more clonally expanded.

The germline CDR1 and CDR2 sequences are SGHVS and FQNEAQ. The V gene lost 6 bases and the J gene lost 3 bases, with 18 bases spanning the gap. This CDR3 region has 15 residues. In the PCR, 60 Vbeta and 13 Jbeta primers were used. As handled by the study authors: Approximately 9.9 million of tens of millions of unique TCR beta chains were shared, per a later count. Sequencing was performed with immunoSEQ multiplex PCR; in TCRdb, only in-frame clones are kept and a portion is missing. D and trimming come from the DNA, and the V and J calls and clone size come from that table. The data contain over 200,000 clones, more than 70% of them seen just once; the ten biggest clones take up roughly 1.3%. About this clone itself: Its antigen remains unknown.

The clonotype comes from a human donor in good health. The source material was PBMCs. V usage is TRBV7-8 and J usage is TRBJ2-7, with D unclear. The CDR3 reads CASSSNPGSYYEQYF. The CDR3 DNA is TGTGCCAGCAGTTCGAACCCCGGTTCCTACTACGAGCAGTACTTC.